Following are 9 T cell receptor beta chains from one sample sequenced in a study of CD8 T cells in Susac syndrome. cDNA came from around 0.54 to 1 ug RNA primed by random hexamers. MiXCR, run by TCRdb on the immunoSEQ multiplex PCR reads, gives a single entry per CDR3 protein. The sample holds fewer than 85,000 distinct CDR3 sequences, less than 95% seen once. The material sequenced was CD8+ T cells from PBMCs. The receptors come from a human donor with Susac syndrome.

The CDR3 sequence: CASSSRGVRVDRETQYF. CDR3 coding DNA: TGTGCCAGCAGCTCGCGTGGGGTTCGGGTAGATAGGGAGACCCAGTACTTC. The rearrangement uses TRBV7-9 and TRBJ2-5, with D unclear. CDR3 length: 17 residues. The V end was cut by 4 bases, the J end by 5 bases, with 23 bases between. The germline V gene encodes CDR1 SEHNR and CDR2 FQNEAQ (reference sequence).

The gene calls are TRBV29-1 and TRBJ2-3; D is undetermined. The CDR3 covers 15 residues. Per germline, CDR1 SQVTM and CDR2 ANQGSEA. Trimming took 4 bases from V and 0 from J, leaving 14 bases between them. The chain's CDR3 is CSVVGDSSSTDTQYF. CDR3 DNA sequence: TGCAGCGTTGTGGGCGACTCCTCTAGCACAGATACGCAGTATTTT.

The V call is TRBV2, the J call TRBJ2-3, with TRBD1 identical over 8 bases. Germline CDR1 reads SNHLY; CDR2 reads FYNNEI. This CDR3 spans 11 amino acids. J gave up 6 bases and V 10 bases, and 3 bases lay outside the gene matches. In DNA form, the CDR3 reads TGTGCCACCCAGGGGGCGGATACGCAGTATTTT. It yields the protein CATQGADTQYF.

The J gene is TRBJ1-5, the V gene TRBV7-2; TRBD1 aligns across 8 bases. This CDR3 comprises 15 residues. Germline assignment: CDR1 SGHTA and CDR2 FQGNSA. Trimming cost V 2 bases and J 5 bases; bases outside gene matches: 5. The CDR3 DNA is TGTGCCAGCAGCTTAAAGGACAGGGTTGATCAGCCCCAGCATTTT. This gives the protein CASSLKDRVDQPQHF.

The chain has TRBV12-3 or TRBV12-4 and TRBJ2-2; the match to TRBD2 covers 7 bases. This CDR3 spans 13 amino acids. Losses at the gene ends were 5 bases for V and 7 bases for J; bases not matched to a gene: 4. CDR3 region: CASSRTGGGELFF. Written as DNA, the CDR3 is TGTGCCAGCAGTCGTACGGGGGGCGGGGAGCTGTTTTTT.

This chain joins TRBV24-1 and TRBJ2-5; 9 nucleotides match TRBD2. V dropped 9 bases and J dropped 5; count of bases not matched to a gene: 3. In germline, CDR1 is KGHDR, CDR2 SFDVKD. The CDR3 consists of 12 residues. The DNA for the CDR3 is TGTGCCACCTCCAGCGGGGGGGAGACCCAGTACTTC. Translation gives CATSSGGETQYF.

The chain couples TRBV20-1 to TRBJ2-5; D uncertain. This CDR3 has 16 residues. Germline V lookup: CDR1 DFQATT, CDR2 SNEGSKA (reference sequence). The germline V and J ends were trimmed by 0 bases and 1 base, with 15 bases remaining between them. CDR3 amino acids: CSARDPAGTPQETQYF. The CDR3, as DNA: TGCAGTGCTAGAGATCCGGCCGGAACCCCCCAAGAGACCCAGTACTTC.

This chain connects TRBV10-3 to TRBJ2-5; TRBD2 aligns across 8 bases. Trimming removed 9 bases from V and 6 bases from J; junction bases left unmatched: 12. Germline V gene lookup returns CDR1 ENHRY and CDR2 SYGVKD. This CDR3 contains 14 residues. This CDR3 reads CAIGLGGALKTQYF. The CDR3 DNA sequence: TGTGCCATAGGACTCGGGGGGGCCCTGAAGACCCAGTACTTC.

This clonotype is a singleton in its sample. V gene TRBV29-1 combines with J gene TRBJ2-7; tentatively, D is TRBD1 (5 bases). Looked up from germline, CDR1 is SQVTM and CDR2 is ANQGSEA. The CDR3 loop spans 13 amino acids. Trimming pared 5 bases from V and 0 bases from J, leaving 11 bases between. CDR3 loop: CSVRGTDSYEQYF. DNA of the CDR3: TGCAGCGTTAGGGGTACGGACTCCTACGAGCAGTACTTC.